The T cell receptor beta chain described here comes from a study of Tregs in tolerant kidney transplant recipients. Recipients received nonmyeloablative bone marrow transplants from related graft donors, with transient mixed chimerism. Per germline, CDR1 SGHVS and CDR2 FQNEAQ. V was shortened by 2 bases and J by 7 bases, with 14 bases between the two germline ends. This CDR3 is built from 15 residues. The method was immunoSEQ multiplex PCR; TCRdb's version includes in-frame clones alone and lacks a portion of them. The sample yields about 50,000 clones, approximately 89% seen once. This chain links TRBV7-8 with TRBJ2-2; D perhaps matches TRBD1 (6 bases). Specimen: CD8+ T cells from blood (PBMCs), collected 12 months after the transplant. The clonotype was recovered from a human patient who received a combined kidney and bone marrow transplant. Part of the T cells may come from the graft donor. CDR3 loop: CASSLSHRADGELFF. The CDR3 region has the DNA TGTGCCAGCAGCTTATCGCACAGGGCGGACGGGGAGCTGTTTTTT.